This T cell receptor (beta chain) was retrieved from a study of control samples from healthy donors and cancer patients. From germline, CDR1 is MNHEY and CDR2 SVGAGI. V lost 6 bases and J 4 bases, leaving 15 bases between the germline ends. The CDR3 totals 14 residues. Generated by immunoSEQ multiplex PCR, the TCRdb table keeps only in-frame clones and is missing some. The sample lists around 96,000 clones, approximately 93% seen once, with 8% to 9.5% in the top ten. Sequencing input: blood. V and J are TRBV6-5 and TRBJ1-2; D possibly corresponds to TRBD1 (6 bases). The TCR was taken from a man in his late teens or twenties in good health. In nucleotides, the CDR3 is TGTGCCAGCAGCCTCAAGGGGGGGACCTATGGCTACACCTTC. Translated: CASSLKGGTYGYTF.